The present T cell receptor beta chain was sequenced within a study of OX40 agonist ivuxolimab in advanced cancers. Study information: The treatment was a fully human IgG2 OX40 agonist, ivuxolimab. Those enrolled were 80% to 85% male, with a mean age of approximately 60 years and ages from 23 to 79. General study results and limits: At 0.1 to 3.0 mg/kg, clonal expansion of CD4+ and CD8+ blood T cells had occurred by week 6. Averaging showed that CD8+ T cells had more expanded clones than CD4+ did.

V lost 6 bases, J lost 6 bases, and 6 bases stayed unmatched. Germline V gives CDR1 MNHEY, CDR2 SVGAGI. CDR3 length equals 14 residues. The table came from immunoSEQ multiplex PCR; TCRdb's copy has only in-frame clones and leaves some out. This table has about 79,000 clones, 88% appearing once. This clone was recorded once. Antigen specificity is unknown. The sample in question was CD4+ or CD8+ T cells sorted from blood, obtained in a trial of the OX40 agonist ivuxolimab. This chain joins TRBV6-5 and TRBJ1-5; the match to TRBD1 covers 9 bases. This TCR derives from an adult with an advanced solid tumor such as melanoma, head and neck, liver or kidney cancer. This chain's CDR3 is CASRRTGAGQPQHF. The CDR3 nucleotides read TGTGCCAGCAGACGGACAGGGGCCGGTCAGCCCCAGCATTTT.